The clone carrying this TCR beta chain has more than one count but fewer than ten. What it recognizes is unknown. Germline CDR1 reads SGHKS; CDR2 reads YYEKEE (reference sequence). The CDR3 spans 17 residues. With V trimmed by 0 bases and J by 7 bases, 7 bases remained unmatched. This related bone marrow graft donor gave peripheral blood on the day of marrow donation. TCRdb's table, derived via immunoSEQ multiplex PCR, lists solely in-frame clones and lacks some. The sample includes under 25,000 clones, none of them occurring once. This entry is derived from a study of T cells after posttransplantation cyclophosphamide. Study-wide results and limits: Recipient CMV seropositivity and CMV reactivation strongly tracked TRB clonality. Donor CD8+ memory clones often dominated recipient blood repertoires at later times. TRB overlap between skin or GI tissue T cells and blood was limited.

The V gene is TRBV5-5, the J gene TRBJ2-1; 13 bases are a match to TRBD2. The source is a woman between 55 and 75 years old in good health, CMV-negative, and a related stem cell transplant donor. The sequencing input was PBMCs. CDR3 region: CASSLVGLAGVGNEQFF. The DNA for the CDR3 is TGTGCCAGCAGCTTGGTTGGACTAGCGGGAGTCGGGAATGAGCAGTTCTTC.